The clone carrying this T cell receptor beta chain qualifies as medium-sized. This sample was taken from a study of T-cell memory formation after mild COVID-19. TCRdb re-analysed the 5' RACE reads in MiXCR, keeping a single row per CDR3 protein. The data show just over 50,000 distinct CDR3 sequences, around 10% seen once. The CDR3 runs to 13 residues. Looked up from germline, CDR1 is DFQATT and CDR2 is SNEGSKA (reference sequence). The V end was cut by 6 bases, the J end by 6 bases, with 15 bases between. The rearrangement joins TRBV20-1 to TRBJ2-1; D possibly corresponds to TRBD2 (6 bases). Sequenced sample: PBMCs or a T cell subset sorted from them (not recorded which). This TCR derives from an adult woman who had mild COVID-19 (a few samples of this study predate the infection). Cell type and time point are not known. The CDR3 loop is CSAQGREPNEQFF. Written as DNA, the CDR3 is TGCAGTGCCCAAGGGCGGGAACCCAATGAGCAGTTCTTC.